This TCR beta chain stems from a study of early T cells in non-severe SARS-CoV-2 infection. Across the whole study: It was bulk RNA from unsorted whole blood that was sequenced, and the chains were unpaired.

This clonotype was observed many times. Its target is not known. Unique molecular identifiers were added to individual cDNA molecules. TCRdb redid the calling of the 5' RACE reads with MiXCR, one entry per CDR3 protein. Altogether tens of thousands of distinct CDR3 sequences are present, 8.2% being singletons, with the ten largest covering approximately 4.6%. Study-level results: Comparison of clonotypes with VDJdb favored anti-spike CD8 responses while missing private and CD4 specificities.

The receptor's source is an adult who was a healthcare worker with PCR-confirmed SARS-CoV-2 infection or an uninfected control (not recorded which). Sequenced sample: whole blood.

This chain's CDR3 is CASRTVSDEQYF. As DNA, the CDR3 is TGTGCCAGCAGGACAGTTTCAGACGAGCAGTACTTC. The chain recombines TRBV28 with TRBJ2-7; D is possibly TRBD1 (5 bases). Per germline, CDR1 MDHEN and CDR2 SYDVKM. Trimming removed 6 bases at V and 5 bases at J, with 11 bases between. This CDR3 is 12 amino acids long. The whole variable domain, remainder taken from reference TRBV28 and TRBJ2-7, is DVKVTQSSRYLVKRTGEKVFLECVQDMDHENMFWYRQDPGLGLRLIYFSYDVKMKEKGDIPEGYSVSREKKERFSLILESASTNQTSMYLCASRTVSDEQYFGPGTRLTVT.